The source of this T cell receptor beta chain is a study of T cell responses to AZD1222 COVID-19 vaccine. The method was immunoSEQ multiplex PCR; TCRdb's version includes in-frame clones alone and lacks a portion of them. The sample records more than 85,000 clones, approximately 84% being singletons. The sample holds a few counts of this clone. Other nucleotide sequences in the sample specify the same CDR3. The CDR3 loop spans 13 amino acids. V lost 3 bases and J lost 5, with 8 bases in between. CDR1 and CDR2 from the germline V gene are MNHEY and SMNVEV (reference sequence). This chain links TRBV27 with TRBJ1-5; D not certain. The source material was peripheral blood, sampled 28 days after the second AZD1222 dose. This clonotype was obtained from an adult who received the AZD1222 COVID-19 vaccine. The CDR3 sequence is CASSLVRDQPQHF. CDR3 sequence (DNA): TGTGCCAGCAGTTTGGTAAGGGATCAGCCCCAGCATTTT.